This T cell receptor (beta chain) was captured in a study of cytomegalovirus exposure and HLA in healthy donors. PCR amplification relied on 60 Vbeta primers (plus 13 Jbeta primers). The repertoire was sequenced with immunoSEQ multiplex PCR; TCRdb's copy has only in-frame clones and lacks some. The table for this sample gives under 200,000 clones. This CDR3 has 16 amino acids. The V end lost 0 bases, the J end lost 3 bases, and 12 bases lay between the germline ends. Germline V gene data show CDR1 as LGHNA and CDR2 as YNFKEQ. Study findings and constraints: Segments of the TCR beta V type were, in most cases, productive about 90% or about 30% of the time in an earlier analysis.

Details on this clone: What it binds is not known.

Sequencing was done on a sample of PBMCs. The receptor comes from a man younger than 40 in good health and CMV-seronegative. V and J are TRBV4-2 and TRBJ2-1; tentatively, D is TRBD2 (5 bases). The CDR3 DNA sequence: TGTGCCAGCAGCCAAGATCCCAGCGGCAACTACAATGAGCAGTTCTTC. Translating it yields CASSQDPSGNYNEQFF.